This is a list of T cell receptor beta chains from one sample in a study of cytomegalovirus exposure and HLA in healthy donors. Profiled with immunoSEQ multiplex PCR; TCRdb holds only in-frame clones, not every one. The profile shows 110,000 to 150,000 clones, 60% to 80% of them singletons. Sequenced sample: PBMCs. Receptor source: a female donor in good health and CMV-seronegative. CDR3s include the opening cysteine and the closing phenylalanine or tryptophan. The order of the fields is J gene, clone size, CDR3 length, D gene, V gene, CDR3 protein, CDR3 DNA. The D gene is left open where the match is weak. Clone size is given for some rows only: seen once, a few or many times, or a class if the clone is expanded.

>TRBJ2-1|-|14|TRBD2|TRBV4-2
CASSQYTSGNEQFF
TGTGCCAGCAGCCAATACACTAGCGGCAATGAGCAGTTCTTC
>TRBJ2-1|-|15|TRBD2|TRBV27
CASSPWEGLSNEQFF
TGTGCCAGCAGCCCGTGGGAGGGCCTTTCGAATGAGCAGTTCTTC
>TRBJ1-2|-|15|-|TRBV19
CASSMARGFNYGYTF
TGTGCCAGTAGTATGGCCAGGGGTTTTAACTATGGCTACACCTTC
>TRBJ2-1|-|16|-|TRBV19
CASSTPNRVPYNEQFF
TGTGCCAGTAGCACCCCCAACAGGGTCCCCTACAATGAGCAGTTCTTC
>TRBJ1-1|-|16|-|TRBV6-1
CASSASRGYKGTEAFF
TGTGCCAGCAGTGCATCTCGAGGGTATAAGGGAACTGAAGCTTTCTTT
>TRBJ1-2|-|14|-|TRBV18
CASSPSQDNYGYTF
TGTGCCAGCTCACCATCGCAGGATAACTATGGCTACACCTTC
>TRBJ1-3|-|15|TRBD1|TRBV5-4
CASSLQGGSGNTIYF
TGTGCCAGCAGCTTACAGGGGGGCTCTGGAAACACCATATATTTT
>TRBJ1-2|-|14|-|TRBV23-1
CASSQLTASYGYTF
TGCGCCAGCAGTCAATTAACAGCCAGCTATGGCTACACCTTC
>TRBJ1-5|-|13|-|TRBV6-6
CASSYRGHQPQHF
TGTGCCAGCAGTTACAGGGGCCATCAGCCCCAGCATTTT
>TRBJ2-1|-|14|-|TRBV25-1
CASKDTSSYNEQFF
TGTGCCAGCAAGGACACGAGCTCCTACAATGAGCAGTTCTTC
>TRBJ2-1|-|12|-|TRBV25-1
CASSDLTGEQFF
TGTGCCAGCAGTGACCTTACGGGTGAGCAGTTCTTC
>TRBJ1-2|-|15|TRBD1|TRBV6-5
CASSWGTGQGASYTF
TGTGCCAGCAGTTGGGGGACAGGCCAAGGCGCCTCCTACACCTTC
>TRBJ2-7|-|15|-|TRBV5-1
CASSLGLKGAGEQYF
TGCGCCAGCAGCTTGGGCCTAAAAGGGGCCGGTGAGCAGTACTTC
>TRBJ2-7|-|12|-|TRBV7-9
CSSSSVTYEQYF
TGTTCCAGCAGCTCGGTTACGTACGAGCAGTACTTC
>TRBJ2-2|-|15|-|TRBV11-2
CASSGGAGGTGELFF
TGTGCCAGCAGTGGGGGTGCAGGGGGGACCGGGGAGCTGTTTTTT
>TRBJ1-2|-|14|TRBD1|TRBV19
CASSFRTGNYGYTF
TGTGCCAGTAGTTTCCGGACAGGCAACTATGGCTACACCTTC
>TRBJ2-6|-|16|-|TRBV19
CASSILQGPGANVLTF
TGTGCCAGTAGTATACTACAGGGACCTGGGGCCAACGTCCTGACTTTC
>TRBJ1-2|-|13|TRBD1|TRBV7-3
CASSFRQGGGYTF
TGTGCCAGCAGCTTTAGACAGGGTGGGGGCTACACCTTC
>TRBJ1-6|-|14|-|TRBV11-2
CASSLGGGNSPLHF
TGTGCCAGCAGCTTAGGCGGGGGTAATTCACCCCTCCACTTT
>TRBJ2-6|-|18|-|TRBV6-8
CASSYRGIGPSGANVLTF
TGTGCCAGCAGTTATCGGGGAATTGGGCCCTCTGGGGCCAACGTCCTGACTTTC
>TRBJ1-1|-|17|TRBD1|TRBV7-7
CASSSRKPGQKNTEAFF
TGTGCCAGCAGCTCTCGCAAACCGGGACAGAAGAACACTGAAGCTTTCTTT
>TRBJ1-2|-|18|TRBD1|TRBV27
CASSLGIGTGAFNYGYTF
TGTGCCAGCAGTTTAGGAATAGGGACAGGAGCCTTTAACTATGGCTACACCTTC
>TRBJ1-2|-|13|-|TRBV29-1
CSGEDRSNYGYTF
TGCAGCGGGGAGGACCGATCAAACTATGGCTACACCTTC
>TRBJ1-5|few|15|-|TRBV6-1
CASSEDPGSNQPQHF
TGTGCCAGCAGTGAAGACCCAGGGTCCAATCAGCCCCAGCATTTT
>TRBJ1-2|-|13|-|TRBV6-5
CASSEWTVYGYTF
TGTGCCAGCAGTGAATGGACAGTCTATGGCTACACCTTC
>TRBJ2-7|once|13|-|TRBV7-6
CASSLASGEEQYF
TGTGCCAGCAGCTTAGCTTCGGGGGAAGAGCAGTACTTC
>TRBJ2-5|-|14|-|TRBV7-8
CASSLGSNQETQYF
TGTGCCAGCAGCCTCGGTAGTAACCAAGAGACCCAGTACTTC
>TRBJ1-1|-|13|-|TRBV9
CASSPQGYGEAFF
TGTGCCAGCAGCCCACAGGGTTACGGAGAAGCTTTCTTT
>TRBJ2-5|once|12|-|TRBV5-1
CASSLSQETQYF
TGCGCCAGCAGCCTTTCCCAAGAGACCCAGTACTTC
>TRBJ2-3|-|14|-|TRBV30
CAAPGESGTDTQYF
TGTGCCGCTCCAGGGGAATCCGGGACAGATACGCAGTATTTT
>TRBJ1-1|-|15|-|TRBV18
CASSPGGIANTEAFF
TGTGCCAGCTCACCCGGGGGGATCGCGAACACTGAAGCTTTCTTT
>TRBJ2-2|few|15|-|TRBV7-9
CASSPQTVNTGELFF
TGTGCCAGCAGCCCCCAGACAGTGAACACCGGGGAGCTGTTTTTT
>TRBJ1-6|few|14|-|TRBV5-6
CASSTDGINSPLHF
TGTGCCAGCAGCACCGACGGGATTAATTCACCCCTCCACTTT
>TRBJ2-3|few|15|TRBD2|TRBV6-6
CASSRGTSNVGTQYF
TGTGCCAGCAGTCGCGGGACTAGCAATGTCGGTACGCAGTATTTT
>TRBJ1-1|few|13|-|TRBV2
CASKKGGDTEAFF
TGTGCCAGCAAAAAGGGCGGGGATACTGAAGCTTTCTTT
>TRBJ2-3|-|11|-|TRBV12-5
CASGFGQGADF
-
>TRBJ2-5|-|14|TRBD2|TRBV9
CASSVVGTSETQYF
TGTGCCAGCAGCGTAGTTGGGACTAGCGAGACCCAGTACTTC
>TRBJ1-1|-|11|-|TRBV19
CASTANFVAFF
TGTGCCAGTACGGCGAACTTCGTAGCTTTCTTC
>TRBJ2-5|-|15|-|TRBV5-6
CASSPQVLPGLAQYF
TGTGCCAGCAGCCCCCAGGTTCTCCCAGGGTTGGCCCAGTACTTC
>TRBJ2-3|-|18|TRBD2|TRBV7-3
CASSPLVGLAGDTDTQYF
TGTGCCAGCAGCCCCCTTGTGGGACTAGCGGGAGACACAGATACGCAGTATTTT
>TRBJ2-1|-|16|TRBD2|TRBV6-5
CASSSGLAGVLGEQFF
TGTGCCAGCAGTTCGGGACTAGCGGGAGTTCTTGGTGAGCAGTTCTTC
>TRBJ2-1|few|15|-|TRBV2
CASSERGRIGDEQFF
TGTGCCAGCAGTGAACGTGGGAGGATTGGGGATGAGCAGTTCTTC
>TRBJ1-5|once|13|-|TRBV19
CASSIDQNQPQHF
TGTGCCAGTAGTATAGATCAAAATCAGCCCCAGCATTTT
>TRBJ1-1|few|15|-|TRBV4-2
CASSLTSGGGTEAFF
TGTGCCAGCAGCCTAACATCGGGAGGCGGGACTGAAGCTTTCTTT
>TRBJ1-1|-|14|TRBD1|TRBV4-2
CASSLDRVNTEAFF
TGTGCCAGCAGCCTGGACAGGGTAAACACTGAAGCTTTCTTT
>TRBJ1-1|-|13|-|TRBV30
CAWSVQGFAEAFF
TGTGCCTGGAGTGTTCAGGGCTTCGCTGAAGCTTTCTTT
>TRBJ2-2|-|20|-|TRBV12-2
CASRLVFSSGRWVRGGELFF
TGTGCAAGTCGCTTGGTGTTCTCTAGCGGGAGATGGGTACGGGGCGGGGAGCTGTTTTTT
>TRBJ2-7|-|17|TRBD2|TRBV2
CASSDTGRTSGNLEQYF
TGTGCCAGCAGTGACACCGGCCGGACTAGCGGGAACCTCGAGCAGTACTTC
>TRBJ2-7|once|12|-|TRBV13
CASSLDTYEQYF
TGTGCCAGCAGCTTAGACACATACGAGCAGTACTTC
>TRBJ1-2|once|16|TRBD1|TRBV6-5
CASSYRVADRVYGYTF
TGTGCCAGCAGTTACCGGGTGGCGGACAGGGTCTATGGCTACACCTTC
>TRBJ2-3|-|16|TRBD1|TRBV9
CASSSGTGGSTDTQYF
TGTGCCAGCAGCTCAGGGACAGGGGGCAGCACAGATACGCAGTATTTT
>TRBJ1-5|-|12|-|TRBV28
CASSPGVRKGHF
TGTGCCAGCAGCCCGGGGGTTCGAAAGGGACATTTT
>TRBJ2-5|-|15|-|TRBV27
CASSLGAANQETQYF
TGTGCCAGCAGCCTGGGGGCGGCGAACCAAGAGACCCAGTACTTC
>TRBJ2-3|-|14|TRBD1|TRBV7-6
CASSDRGNTDTQYF
TGTGCCAGCAGCGACAGGGGAAACACAGATACGCAGTATTTT
>TRBJ2-1|-|12|TRBD2|TRBV28
CASKRLAEEQFF
TGTGCCAGCAAAAGACTAGCGGAAGAGCAGTTCTTC
>TRBJ2-3|-|12|TRBD1|TRBV28
CASSLTGGAWDF
TGTGCCAGCAGTTTGACAGGGGGCGCGTGGGACTTT
>TRBJ1-2|-|15|-|TRBV5-6
CASSLMKTGADGYTF
TGTGCCAGCAGCTTGATGAAAACAGGCGCGGATGGCTACACCTTC
>TRBJ2-7|-|18|TRBD2|TRBV5-1
CASSPTPSGGTTSSEQYF
TGCGCCAGCAGCCCTACCCCTAGCGGGGGCACTACCTCCTCCGAGCAGTACTTC